A single sample is the source of the 26 T cell receptor beta chains below, sequenced in a study of T-cell memory formation after mild COVID-19. TCRdb recomputed calls from the 5' RACE reads with MiXCR, one row per CDR3 protein. The profile shows 350,000 to 450,000 distinct CDR3 sequences, approximately 15% of them singletons. The sequencing input was PBMCs or a T cell subset sorted from them (not recorded which). Receptors were obtained from a man aged 18 to 29 who had mild COVID-19 (a few samples of this study predate the infection). Cell type and time point are not known.

This chain connects TRBV10-3 to TRBJ2-5; D call uncertain. The V end lost 6 bases, the J end lost 2 bases, and 10 bases lay between the germline ends. This CDR3 has 13 amino acids. CDR1 and CDR2 from the germline V gene are ENHRY and SYGVKD. The CDR3 here is CAISATHQETQYF. DNA of the CDR3: TGTGCCATCAGCGCGACACATCAAGAGACCCAGTACTTC.

The rearrangement joins TRBV6-2 or TRBV6-3 to TRBJ1-5; 9 bases map to TRBD1. The germline V gene has CDR1 MNHEY and CDR2 SVGEGT. V lost 6 bases to trimming and J lost 5 bases; unmatched junction nucleotides: 8. The length of the CDR3 is 15 residues. Written as DNA, the CDR3 is TGTGCCAGCAGCCCACAGGGGGCCGTTTATCAGCCCCAGCATTTT. Translated, it gives CASSPQGAVYQPQHF.

This rearrangement joins TRBV7-9 to TRBJ1-1; 8 bases align to TRBD1. V lost 6 bases and J lost 3; bases outside the gene matches: 15. The germline CDR1 and CDR2 sequences are SEHNR and FQNEAQ (reference sequence). This CDR3 comprises 17 residues. The CDR3: CASSLTGSYRGDTEAFF. The CDR3 DNA is TGTGCCAGCAGTCTGACAGGGAGCTACAGGGGGGACACTGAAGCTTTCTTT.

The chain is built from TRBV15 and TRBJ2-1, with TRBD2 matching over 7 bases. The ends lost 4 bases at V and 9 bases at J; junction bases unmatched: 12. The germline V gene has CDR1 LNHNV and CDR2 YYDKDF (reference sequence). This CDR3 is 15 amino acids long. CDR3 in amino acids: CATSTPAGVQGEQFF. The CDR3, as DNA: TGTGCCACCAGCACCCCTGCGGGGGTACAAGGTGAGCAGTTCTTC.

This clonotype came up a few times. The V and J genes are TRBV7-9 and TRBJ1-5; D remains ambiguous. V was pared by 5 bases and J by 2 bases, with 7 bases between. The CDR3 is 13 residues long. CDR1 SEHNR and CDR2 FQNEAQ come from the germline V gene (reference sequence). In DNA form, the CDR3 reads TGTGCCAGCAGCCCCAGCCGCAATCAGCCCCAGCATTTT. It encodes CASSPSRNQPQHF.

The V call is TRBV5-1, the J call TRBJ2-3; D may be TRBD2 (5 bases). This CDR3 is built from 15 residues. V shed 0 bases and J shed 4 bases, with 12 bases lying between them. The V gene's germline CDR1 is SGHRS and CDR2 YFSETQ. This CDR3 reads CASSLGGSPPDTQYF. The CDR3 nucleotides are TGCGCCAGCAGCTTGGGAGGGTCCCCTCCAGATACGCAGTATTTT.

This clonotype has a count of ten or more. V and J are TRBV4-2 and TRBJ2-1; D not resolved. The CDR3 contains 17 residues. Germline V gene sequence: CDR1 LGHNA, CDR2 YNFKEQ. Trimming stripped 0 bases from V and 5 bases from J, with 17 bases between. CDR3 nucleotides: TGTGCCAGCAGCCAAGATAAAGGCCTAGTCAGAGACAATGAGCAGTTCTTC. Its translation: CASSQDKGLVRDNEQFF.

This clonotype was seen only a few times. J is TRBJ2-5 and V is TRBV5-1; 8 nucleotides agree with TRBD2. Losses at the gene ends were 5 bases for V and 4 bases for J; bases not matched to a gene: 10. Germline values: CDR1 SGHRS, CDR2 YFSETQ. The CDR3 runs 15 residues. The CDR3 reads CASSPTRLARETQYF. The CDR3, as DNA: TGCGCCAGCAGTCCTACTAGACTAGCGCGAGAGACCCAGTACTTC.

In this sample, this clonotype turned up once. The rearrangement joins TRBV30 to TRBJ1-2; D possibly corresponds to TRBD1 (6 bases). The germline V gene encodes CDR1 GTSNPN and CDR2 SVGIG (reference sequence). This CDR3 spans 11 amino acids. V was trimmed by 8 bases and J by 8 bases, leaving 15 bases between them. The CDR3 coding sequence is TGTGCCAAAACAGGGCCGGCCGGCTACACCTTC. This gives the protein CAKTGPAGYTF.

The chain links TRBV6-2 or TRBV6-3 to TRBJ1-5, with no clear D. Per germline, CDR1 MNHEY and CDR2 SVGEGT. Trimming took off 4 bases at V and 8 bases at J, with 9 bases between the two ends. This CDR3 has 12 residues. The CDR3 protein is CASSSRREPQHF. The DNA of the CDR3 is TGTGCCAGCAGTTCCAGGAGGGAGCCCCAGCATTTT.

This clonotype was detected a few times. The gene calls are TRBV6-2 or TRBV6-3 and TRBJ2-7; 10 nucleotides agree with TRBD2. J was trimmed by 3 bases and V by 2 bases; bases with no gene match: 4. Per the germline V gene, CDR1 is MNHEY and CDR2 is SVGEGT. The CDR3 has 15 amino acids. The CDR3 protein is CASSYRTSGLYEQYV. CDR3 sequence (DNA): TGTGCCAGCAGTTACCGGACTAGCGGACTCTACGAGCAGTACGTC.

In this sample, this clonotype turned up a few times. The V gene is TRBV5-1, the J gene TRBJ1-1; 10 bases map to TRBD1. CDR1 and CDR2 from the germline V gene are SGHRS and YFSETQ. The J segment lost 6 bases and the V segment lost 0 bases, leaving 5 bases of the junction unmatched. This CDR3 contains 15 residues. As DNA, the CDR3 is TGCGCCAGCAGCTTGGTGGGACAGGGGTTCGCTGAAGCTTTCTTT. It translates to CASSLVGQGFAEAFF.

This clonotype showed up just a few times. The chain has TRBV5-8 and TRBJ1-1; maybe TRBD1 (6 bases). CDR3 length: 15 amino acids. Trimming stripped 6 bases from V and 5 bases from J, with 20 bases between. Germline lookup yields CDR1 SGHTS and CDR2 YDEGEE. For the CDR3, the DNA is TGTGCCAGCACCCTTCGCCAGGGGATATGGACTGAAGCTTTCTTT. Residues: CASTLRQGIWTEAFF.

The chain recombines TRBV5-1 with TRBJ2-7; maybe TRBD2 (6 bases). The CDR3 has 14 amino acids. CDR1 and CDR2 from the germline V gene are SGHRS and YFSETQ. V was trimmed by 4 bases and J by 4 bases, leaving 15 bases between them. DNA for the CDR3: TGCGCCAGCAGCCCGGAGGGCGGTACGTACGAGCAGTACTTC. Translating gives CASSPEGGTYEQYF.

This clonotype has a handful of counts. The chain has TRBV7-2 and TRBJ2-3, with D possibly TRBD2 on 5 matching bases. The CDR3 has 16 residues. CDR1 is SGHTA, CDR2 FQGNSA, per germline. With 0 bases removed from V and 4 bases from J, the gap between germline ends came to 14 bases. Here the CDR3 reads CASSLARLASADTQYF. The CDR3 nucleotides read TGTGCCAGCAGCTTAGCGCGGTTAGCGTCGGCAGATACGCAGTATTTT.

V and J are TRBV12-3 or TRBV12-4 and TRBJ2-4; 10 nucleotides match TRBD1. This CDR3 is 16 amino acids long. V dropped 5 bases and J dropped 9; count of bases not matched to a gene: 13. CDR3 amino acids: CASSQWGQGPAGIQYF. The CDR3 DNA reads as TGTGCCAGCAGTCAGTGGGGACAGGGGCCCGCGGGCATTCAGTACTTC.

This clonotype has just a few counts. The V call is TRBV28, the J call TRBJ1-2, with D perhaps matching TRBD1 (6 bases). Germline-derived CDR1 and CDR2 are MDHEN and SYDVKM. V lost 6 bases to trimming and J lost 4 bases, with 12 bases between them. This CDR3 is built from 13 residues. Here the CDR3 DNA reads TGTGCCAGCAGGGCAGGACAGTCCTATGGCTACACCTTC. Protein: CASRAGQSYGYTF.

The table lists this clonotype with a few counts. The chain combines TRBV7-2 with TRBJ2-2, with D possibly TRBD1 on 5 matching bases. V gave up 3 bases and J gave up 4 bases, with 9 bases separating them. The CDR3 totals 14 residues. Germline CDR1 is SGHTA and CDR2 is FQGNSA. The CDR3 region has the DNA TGTGCCAGCAGCTTGCAGGGTAGCACCGGGGAGCTGTTTTTT. Its translation is CASSLQGSTGELFF.

The chain links TRBV30 to TRBJ1-3; D gene unclear. The CDR3 sequence is 11 residues long. The germline V gene encodes CDR1 GTSNPN and CDR2 SVGIG (reference sequence). The V gene lost 8 bases and the J gene lost 1 base, with 6 bases spanning the gap. CDR3 region: CAGLSGNTIYF. The CDR3 DNA follows: TGTGCCGGACTGTCTGGAAACACCATATATTTT. Variable domain in full (rest from reference TRBV30 and TRBJ1-3): SQTIHQWPATLVQPVGSPLSLECTVEGTSNPNLYWYRQAAGRGLQLLFYSVGIGQISSEVPQNLSASRPQDRQFILSSKKLLLSDSGFYLCAGLSGNTIYFGEGSWLTVV.

This clonotype was counted only a few times. The gene calls are TRBV29-1 and TRBJ2-1; 7 nucleotides agree with TRBD1. Germline V gene sequence: CDR1 SQVTM, CDR2 ANQGSEA. After removal of 0 bases from V and 7 bases from J, the junction contained 12 bases not matched to a gene. CDR3 length: 16 amino acids. This chain's CDR3 is CSVEDRDSFNLNEQFF. As DNA, the CDR3 is TGCAGCGTTGAAGATCGGGACAGCTTTAACCTAAATGAGCAGTTCTTC.

The J gene is TRBJ2-2, the V gene TRBV30, with 11 bases matching TRBD1. Germline V lookup: CDR1 GTSNPN, CDR2 SVGIG (reference sequence). The CDR3 is 15 residues long. V lost 3 bases, J lost 6 bases, and 6 bases stayed unmatched. The CDR3 coding sequence is TGTGCCTGGAGCGACCGGGGACAGGGGGCCGGGGAGCTGTTTTTT. It is translated as CAWSDRGQGAGELFF.

The rearrangement uses TRBV5-6 and TRBJ2-1; D is possibly TRBD1 or TRBD2 (8 bases each). The CDR3 has 15 residues. The germline V and J ends were trimmed by 9 bases and 3 bases, with 19 bases remaining between them. Germline CDR1 SGHDT, CDR2 YYEEEE. CDR3 sequence: CATGGAGTGYNEQFF. The CDR3 DNA reads as TGTGCCACCGGGGGGGCCGGGACAGGCTACAATGAGCAGTTCTTC.

This clonotype has just a few counts. The chain joins TRBV29-1 to TRBJ2-2; TRBD2 matches at 7 bases. Germline V gene lookup returns CDR1 SQVTM and CDR2 ANQGSEA. The trim removed 6 bases at V and 1 base at J, leaving 5 bases unmatched. CDR3 length: 14 amino acids. As DNA, the CDR3 is TGCAGCGTCCGAGGACTAGAGAACACCGGGGAGCTGTTTTTT. It encodes CSVRGLENTGELFF.

This clonotype was observed at least ten times. The chain is built from TRBV12-3 or TRBV12-4 and TRBJ2-1; the D is unclear. V was clipped by 2 bases and J by 6 bases, with 8 bases between them. There are 13 residues in the CDR3. The CDR3 DNA follows: TGTGCCAGCAGTTTATTGGTTTCCAATGAGCAGTTCTTC. Protein: CASSLLVSNEQFF.

The V call is TRBV3-1, the J call TRBJ1-6; no clear D gene. V gave up 4 bases and J gave up 7 bases, with 14 bases separating them. CDR1 and CDR2 (germline): LGHDT, YNNKEL (reference sequence). CDR3 length equals 15 residues. The CDR3 sequence is CASSPSPSGNSPLHF. CDR3 nucleotides: TGTGCCAGCAGCCCTAGCCCCTCTGGGAATTCACCCCTCCACTTT.

In this sample, this clonotype turned up a few times. The chain combines TRBV7-9 with TRBJ2-1; no firm D call. CDR1 SEHNR and CDR2 FQNEAQ come from the germline V gene (reference sequence). V was clipped by 4 bases and J by 0 bases, with 13 bases between them. The CDR3 has 16 residues. The CDR3 region is CASSSVRTNSYNEQFF. The CDR3 bases are TGTGCCAGCAGCTCCGTTAGGACGAACTCCTACAATGAGCAGTTCTTC. Combining the CDR3 with reference TRBV7-9 and TRBJ2-1 gives the whole variable domain DTGVSQNPRHKITKRGQNVTFRCDPISEHNRLYWYRQTLGQGPEFLTYFQNEAQLEKSRLLSDRFSAERPKGSFSTLEIQRTEQGDSAMYLCASSSVRTNSYNEQFFGPGTRLTVL.